This T cell receptor beta chain is from a study of T-cell reconstitution after alpha-beta-depleted transplantation in children. The sample holds many counts of this clonotype. Unique molecular identifiers were used in preparing the TCRbeta library. TCRdb re-called the PCR reads through MiXCR, storing one row per CDR3 protein. The table lists 83,000 or so distinct CDR3 sequences, 7% to 9% of them singletons, with 6.9% in the top ten. Material: PBMCs from the stem cell graft donor, obtained from the stem cell graft. This sequence originates from a human donor who donated a stem cell graft to a child with congenital amegakaryocytic thrombocytopenia.

The CDR3 reads CASSLEVAGGSMNTEAFF. CDR3 bases: TGTGCCAGCAGCTTAGAGGTCGCAGGGGGCTCAATGAACACTGAAGCTTTCTTT. The chain recombines TRBV11-2 with TRBJ1-1, with 8 positions matching TRBD1. This CDR3 region has 18 residues. Germline values: CDR1 SGHAT, CDR2 FQNNGV. Losses at the gene ends were 0 bases for V and 0 bases for J; bases not matched to a gene: 9.